The entry below gives a single T cell receptor (beta chain) sequence along with its context. This specimen comes from a study of blood T cell repertoires in COVID-19. Original methodology: Scientists estimated how many nucleated cells there were by amplifying reference gene primers. Clones were read by immunoSEQ multiplex PCR, and TCRdb kept only the in-frame ones, dropping some. That table is the source of V, J and clone size, and D and trimming were worked out from the DNA. The top ten hold nearly 15% of the sample, which has about 150,000 clones, approximately 82% seen once. V dropped 6 bases and J dropped 3; count of bases not matched to a gene: 5. There are 14 residues in the CDR3. In germline, CDR1 is KGHSH, CDR2 LQKENI.

V gene TRBV18 combines with J gene TRBJ1-5; 7 positions match TRBD1. The sequencing sample was made of peripheral blood. This receptor was obtained from a human donor with acute or convalescent COVID-19. The donor label of this sample is uncertain. This CDR3 reads CASSDRVHNQPQHF. Here the CDR3 DNA reads TGTGCCAGCTCCGACAGGGTCCACAATCAGCCCCAGCATTTT.